Following are 9 T cell receptor beta chains from one sample sequenced in a study of CD8 T cells in ankylosing spondylitis. MiXCR, run by TCRdb on the 5' RACE reads, gives a single entry per CDR3 protein. The sample includes 300,000 to 400,000 distinct CDR3 sequences, 20% to 25% of them seen just once. Sequencing input: blood, either unsorted or a sorted T cell fraction (not recorded which). The receptors originated from a male donor with ankylosing spondylitis or in good health (not recorded which).

J is TRBJ2-1 and V is TRBV5-6, with a possible D match to TRBD1 (5 bases). The CDR3 totals 15 residues. Trimming cost V 4 bases and J 6 bases, with 17 bases left between them. Germline V gene lookup returns CDR1 SGHDT and CDR2 YYEEEE. CDR3 sequence reads: CASSPGPSGRNEQFF. The CDR3 coding sequence is TGTGCCAGCAGCCCGGGCCCCTCAGGGCGCAATGAGCAGTTCTTC.

This clonotype has only a few counts. The chain has TRBV12-3 or TRBV12-4 and TRBJ2-7; D is possibly TRBD2 (6 bases). Trimming pared 0 bases from V and 2 bases from J, leaving 11 bases between. The CDR3 sequence is 15 residues long. The CDR3 here is CASSLAGTETYEQYF. The CDR3 DNA sequence: TGTGCCAGCAGTTTAGCCGGGACTGAGACCTACGAGCAGTACTTC.

In this sample, this clonotype turned up a few times. The chain couples TRBV4-1 to TRBJ1-6, with TRBD1 as a possible D gene (5 bases). Germline CDR1 reads MGHRA; CDR2 reads YSYEKL. Trimming removed 2 bases at V and 6 bases at J, with 14 bases between. CDR3 length: 16 residues. The CDR3 spells CASSQTRAGGNSPLHF. The CDR3 nucleotides read TGCGCCAGCAGCCAAACCAGGGCGGGAGGTAATTCACCCCTCCACTTT.

The chain employs TRBV7-9 and TRBJ2-2, with D maybe TRBD2 (6 bases). The CDR3 is made up of 17 amino acids. Germline CDR1 is SEHNR and CDR2 is FQNEAQ (reference sequence). The germline V and J ends were trimmed by 4 bases and 5 bases, with 20 bases remaining between them. Here the CDR3 DNA reads TGTGCCAGCAGCTGGATGGAGGGCCGAGGAGCGACCGGGGAGCTGTTTTTT. It yields the protein CASSWMEGRGATGELFF.

This clonotype was detected only once. The V and J genes are TRBV5-5 and TRBJ2-2, with a weak D call TRBD1 (8 bases). The CDR3 has 14 residues. Germline V gene sequence: CDR1 SGHKS, CDR2 YYEKEE (reference sequence). Trimming removed 3 bases at V and 9 bases at J, with 15 bases between. The DNA for the CDR3 is TGTGCCAGCAGCTCGACAGGGGAGGGACGGGAGCTGTTTTTT. It translates to CASSSTGEGRELFF.

This clonotype was seen many times. This rearrangement joins TRBV7-9 to TRBJ2-1; 15 bases agree with TRBD2. After removal of 5 bases from V and 8 bases from J, the junction contained 4 bases not matched to a gene. Germline V CDR1 and CDR2: SEHNR, FQNEAQ (reference sequence). CDR3 length equals 15 residues. The chain's CDR3 is CASSTRTSGGDEQFF. In DNA, the CDR3 is TGTGCCAGCAGCACAAGGACTAGCGGGGGGGATGAGCAGTTCTTC.

This clonotype was picked up a small number of times. The chain is built from TRBV7-9 and TRBJ2-2; D tentatively fits TRBD1 or TRBD2 (5 bases each). This CDR3 is built from 15 residues. The germline V gene has CDR1 SEHNR and CDR2 FQNEAQ (reference sequence). Trimming took 4 bases from V and 0 from J, leaving 9 bases between them. As DNA, the CDR3 is TGTGCCAGCAGCTCTCAGGGACCGAACACCGGGGAGCTGTTTTTT. This translates into CASSSQGPNTGELFF.

This clonotype came up many times. The CDR3 region has the DNA TGTGCCAGCAGCGTGGGGGGCACTGAAGCTTTCTTT. Residues: CASSVGGTEAFF. The chain joins TRBV9 to TRBJ1-1; maybe TRBD1 (5 bases). V lost 2 bases and J lost 4, with 6 bases in between. The V gene's germline CDR1 is SGDLS and CDR2 YYNGEE. The CDR3 consists of 12 residues.

This clonotype was counted between two and nine times. The rearrangement uses TRBV27 and TRBJ2-7, with D possibly called TRBD1 or TRBD2 (6 bases each). V was pared by 0 bases and J by 7 bases, with 13 bases between. The germline CDR1 and CDR2 sequences are MNHEY and SMNVEV (reference sequence). This CDR3 spans 14 amino acids. CDR3 coding DNA: TGTGCCAGCAGTTTATCCTGGGGGGCAAGGGAGCAGTACTTC. It yields the protein CASSLSWGAREQYF.